Each of the 11 T cell receptor beta chains below was sequenced from the same sample in a study of T cell responses to AZD1222 COVID-19 vaccine. The protocol was immunoSEQ multiplex PCR, while the TCRdb copy is restricted to in-frame clones and leaves out a portion. The repertoire holds 150,000 to 200,000 clones, with 80% to 95% as singletons. The material sequenced was peripheral blood, taken on day 0 of AZD1222 vaccination. The source of these receptors is an adult in good health.

The rearrangement links TRBV9 to TRBJ2-2; D is unresolved. The end of the DNA fits TRBJ1-3 better, so the J call may be wrong. CDR1 SGDLS and CDR2 YYNGEE come from the germline V gene. The CDR3 has 15 residues. CDR3 sequence: CASSVAPGTGNTIYF. The CDR3, as DNA: TGTGCCAGCAGCGTAGCTCCGGGTACGGGAAACACCATATATTTT.

J is TRBJ2-5 and V is TRBV2, with D possibly being TRBD2 (6 bases). This CDR3 has 13 amino acids. Germline V lookup: CDR1 SNHLY, CDR2 FYNNEI. V gave up 3 bases and J gave up 4 bases, with 9 bases separating them. The CDR3 DNA follows: TGTGCCAGCAGTGATCTAGCGAGAGAGACCCAGTACTTC. Amino acids: CASSDLARETQYF.

This clone was picked up a small number of times. V is TRBV10-1 and J is TRBJ1-6; 8 positions match TRBD1. The CDR3 totals 13 residues. Germline V lookup: CDR1 WNHNN, CDR2 SYGVQD (reference sequence). V was pared by 7 bases and J by 5 bases, with 1 base of the junction left unmatched. In DNA form, the CDR3 reads TGCGCCAGCACGACAGGGGATAATTCACCCCTCCACTTT. Translating gives CASTTGDNSPLHF.

V usage is TRBV19 and J usage is TRBJ1-1, with D possibly being TRBD1 (5 bases). Trimming removed 1 base at V and 5 bases at J, with 14 bases between. This CDR3 spans 15 amino acids. CDR1 and CDR2 (germline): LNHDA, SQIVND (reference sequence). The CDR3 reads CASSIAAQRGTEAFF. For the CDR3, the DNA is TGTGCCAGTAGTATAGCCGCGCAGAGGGGAACTGAAGCTTTCTTT.

This chain uses TRBV21-1 with TRBJ1-2; TRBD1 was called by the table and not checked on the DNA. TRBV21-1 is marked as a pseudogene. CDR3 length equals 13 residues. This CDR3 reads CASSISDGYGYTF. The CDR3 DNA reads as TGTGCCAGCAGCATCTCAGATGGCTATGGCTACACCTTC.

The J gene is TRBJ2-7, the V gene TRBV2; no definite D call. The CDR3 is 14 residues long. V was shortened by 7 bases and J by 2 bases, with 15 bases between the two germline ends. Germline V gene sequence: CDR1 SNHLY, CDR2 FYNNEI. This CDR3 reads CASNLRGRTYEQYF. CDR3 coding DNA: TGTGCCAGCAACCTAAGAGGCAGAACCTACGAGCAGTACTTC.

Only a few counts were recorded for this clone. This chain's CDR3 is CASRAGSSYNEQFF. CDR3 bases: TGCGCCAGCAGGGCTGGATCGTCCTACAATGAGCAGTTCTTC. The chain links TRBV10-1 to TRBJ2-1, with unresolved D. The CDR3 length is 14 residues. Germline CDR1 and CDR2: WNHNN and SYGVQD (reference sequence). V was cut by 6 bases and J by 1 base, with 10 bases left in between.

The gene calls are TRBV5-4 and TRBJ2-3; maybe TRBD2 (6 bases). Germline CDR1 SGHNT, CDR2 YYREEE (reference sequence). CDR3 length: 15 amino acids. The V end was cut by 4 bases, the J end by 5 bases, with 17 bases between. CDR3 nucleotides: TGTGCCAGCAGCCCCTTCGGGGGTCGAGGAGATACGCAGTATTTT. Its translation is CASSPFGGRGDTQYF.

J is TRBJ2-1 and V is TRBV25-1; the match to TRBD1 covers 7 bases. CDR1 and CDR2 (germline): MGHDK, SYGVNS. Losses at the gene ends were 8 bases for V and 9 bases for J; bases not matched to a gene: 13. The CDR3 covers 14 residues. The DNA of the CDR3 is TGTGCCAGCGGGACCCAGGGGGTTCAGGGTGAGCAGTTCTTC. It specifies CASGTQGVQGEQFF.

The chain employs TRBV6-5 and TRBJ2-5, with TRBD2 matching 7 bases. The V gene end was trimmed by 6 bases and the J gene end by 2 bases; junction bases not matched to a gene: 6. CDR1 is MNHEY, CDR2 SVGAGI, per germline. The CDR3 has 14 residues. CDR3 nucleotides: TGTGCCAGCAGCTGGGACTATAGGCAAGAGACCCAGTACTTC. Encoded protein: CASSWDYRQETQYF.

The chain links TRBV11-2 to TRBJ1-2; 7 bases map to TRBD1. Germline CDR1 is SGHAT and CDR2 is FQNNGV. Germline trimming cut 6 bases from V and 4 bases from J; bases unmatched to any gene: 14. The CDR3 is 16 residues long. CDR3 sequence reads: CASRNIRTGQVYGYTF. CDR3 in DNA: TGTGCCAGCAGAAACATACGGACAGGTCAAGTCTATGGCTACACCTTC.